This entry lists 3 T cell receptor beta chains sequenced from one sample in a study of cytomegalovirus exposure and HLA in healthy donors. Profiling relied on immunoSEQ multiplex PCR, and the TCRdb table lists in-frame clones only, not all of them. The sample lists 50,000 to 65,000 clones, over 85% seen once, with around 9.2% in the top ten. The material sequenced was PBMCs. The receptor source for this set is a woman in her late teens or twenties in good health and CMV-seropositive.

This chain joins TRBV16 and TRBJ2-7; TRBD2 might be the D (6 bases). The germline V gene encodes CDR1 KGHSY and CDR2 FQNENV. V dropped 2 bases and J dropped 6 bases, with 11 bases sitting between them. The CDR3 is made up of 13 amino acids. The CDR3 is CASSQQQEGEQYF. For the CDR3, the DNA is TGTGCCAGCAGCCAACAGCAGGAGGGCGAGCAGTACTTC.

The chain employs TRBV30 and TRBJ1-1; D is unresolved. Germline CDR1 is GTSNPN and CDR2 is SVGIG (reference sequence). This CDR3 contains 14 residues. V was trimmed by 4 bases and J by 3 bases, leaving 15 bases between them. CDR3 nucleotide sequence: TGTGCCTGGAAGGGCCTCAGGCGGGACACTGAAGCTTTCTTT. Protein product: CAWKGLRRDTEAFF.

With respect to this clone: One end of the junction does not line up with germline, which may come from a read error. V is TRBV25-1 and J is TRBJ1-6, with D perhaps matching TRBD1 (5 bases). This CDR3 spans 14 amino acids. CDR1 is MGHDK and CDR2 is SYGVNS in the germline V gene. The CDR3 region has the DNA TGTGCCAACAGTGAAAGCGGGGGGGGTTCACCCCTCCACTTT. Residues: CANSESGGGSPLHF.